These T cell receptor beta chains were read from a single sample in a study of cytomegalovirus exposure and HLA in healthy donors. This table comes from immunoSEQ multiplex PCR, and its TCRdb copy is limited to in-frame clones, with some not included. The profile covers over 250,000 clones, with around 90% appearing a single time and roughly 1.2% taken by the ten largest. What was sequenced was PBMCs. These receptor sequences come from a woman aged 25 to 39 in good health and CMV-seropositive. Both conserved end residues are part of each CDR3. D genes are given only for firm matches. A row's size may be missing; if present it is once, few, many or a size class.

TRBJ1-5 TRBV28 once NA TGTGCCAGCAGCTCCCCCCAGCCCCAGCATTTT CASSSPQPQHF
TRBJ2-1 TRBV2 NA TRBD2 TGTGCCAGCAGAGGGACTAGCGGCTCCTACAATGAGCAGTTCTTC CASRGTSGSYNEQFF
TRBJ1-3 TRBV30 NA NA TGTGCCGGGACCAGGGGAAACACCATATATTTT CAGTRGNTIYF
TRBJ2-5 TRBV5-4 NA NA TGTGCCAGCAGCTGGAGCAGGTGGGAGACCCAGTACTTC CASSWSRWETQYF
TRBJ1-1 TRBV28 NA NA TGTGCCAGCAGTTTAGGGCCTGGGCTCACTGAAGCTTTCTTT CASSLGPGLTEAFF
TRBJ1-5 TRBV2 NA NA TGTGCCAGCAGTGAAGCGCGGTCGGGGTATAGCAATCAGCCCCAGCATTTT CASSEARSGYSNQPQHF
TRBJ1-1 TRBV30 NA TRBD1 TGTGCCTGGAGTGCAGAAGGGGGCAGGACTGAAGCTTTCTTT CAWSAEGGRTEAFF
TRBJ2-5 TRBV10-2 once TRBD2 TGCGCCAGCAGTGAATGGAGCGGGGGGGAGACCCAGTACTTC CASSEWSGGETQYF
TRBJ2-7 TRBV28 once TRBD1 TGTGCCAGCAGTTTATGGGACAGGGGAGTCTCCGAGCAGTACTTC CASSLWDRGVSEQYF
TRBJ2-3 TRBV2 once TRBD1 TGTGCCAGCAGTAGACAGGGGGCGAGCACAGATACGCAGTATTTT CASSRQGASTDTQYF
TRBJ1-5 TRBV19 NA NA TGTGCCAGTAGTACCCCAGGGAGGATTCAGCCCCAGCATTTT CASSTPGRIQPQHF
TRBJ2-7 TRBV27 NA NA TGTGCCAGCAGTTTATTTAGGGGTTACGAGCAGTACTTC CASSLFRGYEQYF
TRBJ2-1 TRBV28 NA TRBD2 TGTGCCAGTTCCCCCCGGGGCGGGGGGGCTGATGAGCAGTTCTTC CASSPRGGGADEQFF
TRBJ1-6 TRBV16 NA NA TGTGCCAGCAGCCAATCGGGCTCCTATAATTCACCCCTCCACTTT CASSQSGSYNSPLHF
TRBJ1-5 TRBV6-4 few NA TGTGCCAGCAGTGACTCGAGCAATCAGCCCCAGCATTTT CASSDSSNQPQHF
TRBJ1-2 TRBV29-1 few TRBD1 TGCAGCGTTGAAAGCGACAGGGGGCATCGTGGCTACACCTTC CSVESDRGHRGYTF
TRBJ1-2 TRBV27 NA NA TGTGCCAGCAGTATTACAGAAAACTATGGCTACACCTTC CASSITENYGYTF
TRBJ2-3 TRBV14 once NA TGTGCCAGCAGCCATTACGGGACTAGCACAGATACGCAGTATTTT CASSHYGTSTDTQYF
TRBJ2-7 TRBV18 NA NA TGTGCCAGCTCACCCAAAGCCTACGAGCAGTACTTC CASSPKAYEQYF
TRBJ2-3 TRBV4-3 NA NA TGCGCCAGCAGCCAAGATGTGAACCCGATGGATACGCAGTATTTT CASSQDVNPMDTQYF
TRBJ1-2 TRBV9 many NA TGTGCCAGCAGCGTAGGCGGGCAGACTAACTATGGCTACACCTTC CASSVGGQTNYGYTF
TRBJ2-7 TRBV2 NA TRBD2 TGTGCCAGCAAGGGCGGACTAGCTACCTACGAGCAGTACTTC CASKGGLATYEQYF
TRBJ2-1 TRBV7-2 NA NA TGTGCCAGCAGCTTGGGTCCAGAGAGCTCCTACAATGAGCAGTTCTTC CASSLGPESSYNEQFF
TRBJ2-2 TRBV7-6 NA NA TGTGCCAGCAGCTTAGAAGCCTCTCCCGGGGTCGCCGGGGAGCTGTTTTTT CASSLEASPGVAGELFF
TRBJ1-6 TRBV11-1 NA NA TGTGCCAGCAGCTTAGCGCGAAGGAGGAGTCTGCGCTCACCCCTCCACTTT CASSLARRRSLRSPLHF
TRBJ1-2 TRBV7-8 once NA TGTGCCAGCAGCCCCCATTTCGGACAGTACCAATCTAACTATGGCTACACCTTC CASSPHFGQYQSNYGYTF